This T cell receptor beta chain was sequenced in a study of blood T cell repertoires in COVID-19. Looking at the study overall: COVID-19 samples from acute and convalescent phases originated in the United States, Italy and Spain. Sample material is recorded as cDNA or gDNA derived from T cells, B-cell-depleted T cells, or PBMCs.

Original analysis: Nucleated cell number was recorded as an estimate derived from reference gene primer amplification. TCRdb's table, derived via immunoSEQ multiplex PCR, lists solely in-frame clones and lacks some. The D gene and trimming were derived from the DNA, and the V and J assignments and clone size from that table. The sample lists approximately 90,000 clones; approximately 86% were seen once. Germline V gives CDR1 SGHVS, CDR2 FNYEAQ. With 5 bases removed from V and 1 base from J, the gap between germline ends came to 14 bases. The length of the CDR3 is 15 residues. The TCR comes from a man in his fifties or sixties with acute or convalescent COVID-19. V usage is TRBV7-6 and J usage is TRBJ1-1, with D tentatively TRBD1 (5 bases). Material for sequencing was peripheral blood. This chain's CDR3 is CASSPSVGQNTEAFF. In DNA form, the CDR3 reads TGTGCCAGCAGCCCGTCGGTCGGACAGAACACTGAAGCTTTCTTT.